This TCR beta chain was captured by sequencing in a study of vaccination effects on CD4 cells after COVID-19. As for the study in general: Before any sequencing was done, the ViraFEST assay used viral peptide pools to expand antigen-specific CD4+ T cells.

CDR3 length equals 16 residues. V was cut by 6 bases and J by 2 bases, with 17 bases left in between. Germline V CDR1 and CDR2: MNHEY, SVGEGT. Isolation of CD4+ T cells took place after approximately ten days of culture. All study participants received two doses of BNT162b2 or mRNA-1273 vaccine. Days 3 and 7 saw half the medium replaced with IL-2 medium. TCRdb keeps only in-frame clones here, not all; method: immunoSEQ multiplex PCR. The sample carries some 66,000 clones, roughly 80% recorded once. This clone appeared once. No antigen is known for it. Study findings and constraints: Marked clonal contraction was seen in infection- and vaccine-induced clones late after vaccination.

This receptor was identified in a human donor who received a COVID-19 vaccine. V gene TRBV6-2 or TRBV6-3 combines with J gene TRBJ1-5; TRBD1 might be the D (6 bases). The source was CD4+ T cells from PBMCs cultured without peptide, collected after COVID-19 vaccination. This CDR3 is CASSFPQGLGNQPQHF. In DNA, the CDR3 is TGTGCCAGCAGCTTTCCCCAGGGGCTGGGCAATCAGCCCCAGCATTTT.